This TCR beta chain was sequenced in a study of blood T cells in healthy people across ages. The CDR3 runs to 14 residues. Germline loops: CDR1 LNHNV, CDR2 YYDKDF (reference sequence). V lost 0 bases, J lost 6 bases, and 1 base stayed unmatched. A J-beta primer mix and a sample-barcoded 5' primer were used in a second PCR of about 6 to 12 cycles. A template-switch adaptor that had 12 random nucleotides put a tag on each cDNA molecule. Every individual sample yielded 3 million or more paired-end reads (each containing CDR3). MiXCR, run by TCRdb on the 5' RACE reads, gives a single entry per CDR3 protein. The table shows about 830,000 distinct CDR3 sequences, with roughly 60% occurring only once. Every sample had a minimum of 7 million PBMCs isolated.

Sequencing was done on a sample of blood. The receptor was isolated from a man aged 25-45 years in good health. This rearrangement joins TRBV15 to TRBJ1-5; 8 bases match TRBD1. CDR3 bases: TGTGCCACCAGCAGAGATACAGGGGGTCAGCCCCAGCATTTT. It yields the protein CATSRDTGGQPQHF.